This is a list of T cell receptor beta chains from one sample in a study of blood T cell repertoires in COVID-19. Libraries were prepared by immunoSEQ multiplex PCR; TCRdb keeps only in-frame clonotypes and omits some of them. The data contain some 180,000 clones, roughly four fifths of them singletons. Sequenced material: peripheral blood. The source is a man between 65 and 85 years old with active or convalescent COVID-19. Each CDR3 is given with its conserved first and last residue. D genes are given only for firm matches. Size is omitted from some rows. Given values are once, few, many or a class for expanded clones.

d_gene: .; v_gene: TRBV9; j_gene: TRBJ2-1; abundance: .; CDR3aa: CASSVGLVGEQFF; CDR3nt: TGTGCCAGCAGCGTAGGGCTAGTCGGTGAGCAGTTCTTC
d_gene: .; v_gene: TRBV5-1; j_gene: TRBJ2-1; abundance: .; CDR3aa: CASSTRDNYNEQFF; CDR3nt: TGCGCCAGCAGCACCCGGGACAATTACAATGAGCAGTTCTTC
d_gene: TRBD2; v_gene: TRBV6-2/TRBV6-3; j_gene: TRBJ2-7; abundance: .; CDR3aa: CASSYSRTRSYEQYF; CDR3nt: TGTGCCAGCAGTTACTCTCGGACTAGGTCCTACGAGCAGTACTTC
d_gene: TRBD1; v_gene: TRBV27; j_gene: TRBJ1-5; abundance: .; CDR3aa: CASSLTGGPQPQHF; CDR3nt: TGTGCCAGCAGTTTAACAGGGGGCCCCCAGCCCCAGCATTTT
d_gene: .; v_gene: TRBV5-5; j_gene: TRBJ1-5; abundance: once; CDR3aa: CASSRLPVGDNQPQHF; CDR3nt: TGTGCCAGCAGCCGTCTCCCAGTCGGGGATAATCAGCCCCAGCATTTT
d_gene: .; v_gene: TRBV19; j_gene: TRBJ2-4; abundance: .; CDR3aa: CASSAFTRAGEVAKNIQYF; CDR3nt: TGTGCCAGTAGTGCCTTCACTAGGGCGGGTGAAGTAGCCAAAAACATTCAGTACTTC
d_gene: TRBD2; v_gene: TRBV6-2/TRBV6-3; j_gene: TRBJ2-1; abundance: .; CDR3aa: CASSSFSGGAGDEQFF; CDR3nt: TGTGCCAGCAGTTCGTTTAGCGGGGGGGCTGGCGATGAGCAGTTCTTC
d_gene: .; v_gene: TRBV5-1; j_gene: TRBJ2-7; abundance: .; CDR3aa: CASSPPERSSYEQYF; CDR3nt: TGCGCCAGCAGCCCCCCGGAGAGGAGCTCCTACGAGCAGTACTTC
d_gene: .; v_gene: TRBV5-4; j_gene: TRBJ2-1; abundance: .; CDR3aa: CASSLGGLDRYNEQFF; CDR3nt: TGTGCCAGCAGCTTGGGGGGGCTCGACAGGTACAATGAGCAGTTCTTC
d_gene: .; v_gene: TRBV7-3; j_gene: TRBJ2-6; abundance: .; CDR3aa: CASSLRQGSSGANVLTF; CDR3nt: TGTGCCAGCAGTCTCCGGCAGGGCAGCTCTGGGGCCAACGTCCTGACTTTC
d_gene: TRBD2; v_gene: TRBV6-5; j_gene: TRBJ2-3; abundance: .; CDR3aa: CASRNSGGAADTQYF; CDR3nt: TGTGCCAGCAGGAATAGCGGGGGGGCGGCAGATACGCAGTATTTT
d_gene: .; v_gene: TRBV7-8; j_gene: TRBJ2-5; abundance: .; CDR3aa: CASRFLRQETQYF; CDR3nt: TGTGCCAGCAGGTTCCTACGACAAGAGACCCAGTACTTC
d_gene: TRBD2; v_gene: TRBV5-4; j_gene: TRBJ2-5; abundance: .; CDR3aa: CASSFRTSSVPLETQYF; CDR3nt: TGTGCCAGCAGCTTCAGGACTAGTTCCGTGCCATTGGAGACCCAGTACTTC
d_gene: TRBD2; v_gene: TRBV14; j_gene: TRBJ2-3; abundance: .; CDR3aa: CASSLAGGQDTQYF; CDR3nt: TGTGCCAGCAGTCTAGCGGGAGGGCAGGATACGCAGTATTTT
d_gene: TRBD1; v_gene: TRBV7-9; j_gene: TRBJ1-1; abundance: few; CDR3aa: CASSFPGQLTEAFF; CDR3nt: TGTGCCAGCAGCTTTCCGGGACAGCTTACTGAAGCTTTCTTT
d_gene: TRBD2; v_gene: TRBV28; j_gene: TRBJ2-1; abundance: .; CDR3aa: CASSSHYGGTSGSGDEQFF; CDR3nt: TGTGCCAGCAGTTCACATTATGGGGGGACTAGCGGGAGCGGGGATGAGCAGTTCTTC
d_gene: .; v_gene: TRBV10-3; j_gene: TRBJ1-6; abundance: .; CDR3aa: CAISESTGGAPLHF; CDR3nt: TGTGCCATCAGTGAGTCGACGGGGGGGGCACCCCTCCACTTT
d_gene: TRBD2; v_gene: TRBV27; j_gene: TRBJ2-3; abundance: .; CDR3aa: CASTRAGATDTQYF; CDR3nt: TGTGCCAGCACCCGAGCGGGAGCCACAGATACGCAGTATTTT
d_gene: TRBD1; v_gene: TRBV24-1; j_gene: TRBJ1-1; abundance: .; CDR3aa: CATSDSRQGGTEAFF; CDR3nt: TGTGCCACCAGTGACTCCAGACAGGGTGGCACTGAAGCTTTCTTT
d_gene: .; v_gene: TRBV28; j_gene: TRBJ2-7; abundance: .; CDR3aa: CASSLGPKTISYEQYF; CDR3nt: TGTGCCAGCAGTTTAGGTCCGAAGACAATCTCCTACGAGCAGTACTTC
d_gene: .; v_gene: TRBV28; j_gene: TRBJ2-1; abundance: once; CDR3aa: CASSLWEGVRSNEQFF; CDR3nt: TGTGCCAGCAGTTTATGGGAGGGTGTGAGGTCGAATGAGCAGTTCTTC
d_gene: .; v_gene: TRBV29-1; j_gene: TRBJ2-1; abundance: .; CDR3aa: CSVAGAFYNEQFF; CDR3nt: TGCAGCGTGGCGGGGGCTTTTTACAATGAGCAGTTCTTC
d_gene: .; v_gene: TRBV23-1; j_gene: TRBJ2-2; abundance: .; CDR3aa: CASTVPGTGELFF; CDR3nt: TGCGCCAGCACTGTCCCGGGGACCGGGGAGCTGTTTTTT
d_gene: TRBD2; v_gene: TRBV7-2; j_gene: TRBJ2-2; abundance: .; CDR3aa: CASSSPGGGRSGELFF; CDR3nt: TGTGCCAGCAGCTCCCCGGGCGGGGGGCGTAGCGGGGAGCTGTTTTTT
d_gene: TRBD1; v_gene: TRBV9; j_gene: TRBJ2-5; abundance: .; CDR3aa: CASSARQGGEETQYF; CDR3nt: TGTGCCAGCAGCGCCCGACAGGGCGGTGAAGAGACCCAGTACTTC
d_gene: .; v_gene: TRBV2; j_gene: TRBJ2-1; abundance: .; CDR3aa: CASRKASSYNEQFF; CDR3nt: TGTGCCAGCCGTAAAGCGAGCTCCTACAATGAGCAGTTCTTC
d_gene: .; v_gene: TRBV3-1/TRBV3-2; j_gene: TRBJ2-5; abundance: .; CDR3aa: CASSRGQGPTQETQYF; CDR3nt: TGTGCCAGCAGCCGGGGGCAGGGGCCGACACAAGAGACCCAGTACTTC
d_gene: TRBD2; v_gene: TRBV7-2; j_gene: TRBJ2-7; abundance: .; CDR3aa: CASSNRGLAGTYEQYF; CDR3nt: TGTGCCAGCAGCAACCGGGGACTAGCGGGGACCTACGAGCAGTACTTC
d_gene: TRBD1; v_gene: TRBV19; j_gene: TRBJ1-2; abundance: .; CDR3aa: CASSIVGTGYYGYTF; CDR3nt: TGTGCCAGTAGTATAGTTGGGACAGGATATTATGGCTACACCTTC
d_gene: TRBD2; v_gene: TRBV11-2; j_gene: TRBJ2-5; abundance: .; CDR3aa: CASAAKRGLGETQYF; CDR3nt: TGTGCCAGCGCTGCCAAGCGGGGCCTCGGGGAGACCCAGTACTTC
d_gene: TRBD1; v_gene: TRBV11-2; j_gene: TRBJ1-2; abundance: .; CDR3aa: CASSRDSGYGYTF; CDR3nt: TGTGCCAGCAGCCGGGACAGCGGGTATGGCTACACCTTC
d_gene: TRBD1; v_gene: TRBV3-1/TRBV3-2; j_gene: TRBJ2-1; abundance: .; CDR3aa: CASSQGTGDNEQFF; CDR3nt: TGTGCCAGCAGCCAAGGGACAGGGGACAATGAGCAGTTCTTC
d_gene: TRBD1; v_gene: TRBV29-1; j_gene: TRBJ2-2; abundance: few; CDR3aa: CSAGGSLNTGELFF; CDR3nt: TGCAGCGCAGGGGGCAGTCTGAACACCGGGGAGCTGTTTTTT
d_gene: TRBD2; v_gene: TRBV3-1/TRBV3-2; j_gene: TRBJ2-3; abundance: .; CDR3aa: CASSRAGGRADTQYF; CDR3nt: TGTGCCAGCAGCAGAGCGGGAGGAAGGGCAGATACGCAGTATTTT
d_gene: .; v_gene: TRBV6-2/TRBV6-3; j_gene: TRBJ2-2; abundance: .; CDR3aa: CASSYNGGDRSTGELFF; CDR3nt: TGTGCCAGCAGTTACAATGGAGGGGATCGAAGCACCGGGGAGCTGTTTTTT
d_gene: TRBD2; v_gene: TRBV4-3; j_gene: TRBJ2-3; abundance: few; CDR3aa: CASSHRAGGTQPDTQYF; CDR3nt: TGCGCCAGCAGCCACCGCGCGGGGGGGACCCAACCTGATACGCAGTATTTT
d_gene: TRBD1; v_gene: TRBV5-1; j_gene: TRBJ2-3; abundance: .; CDR3aa: CASSSTGEGTDTQYF; CDR3nt: TGCGCCAGCAGCTCGACAGGGGAGGGCACAGATACGCAGTATTTT
d_gene: .; v_gene: TRBV5-5; j_gene: TRBJ2-4; abundance: .; CDR3aa: CASSLETALGIQYF; CDR3nt: TGTGCCAGCAGCTTGGAGACAGCTTTAGGCATTCAGTACTTC
d_gene: TRBD2; v_gene: TRBV19; j_gene: TRBJ2-5; abundance: .; CDR3aa: CASREGLATSQETQYF; CDR3nt: TGTGCCAGTAGGGAGGGACTAGCGACGAGCCAAGAGACCCAGTACTTC
d_gene: .; v_gene: TRBV19; j_gene: TRBJ2-7; abundance: .; CDR3aa: CASSSGLTEYEQYF; CDR3nt: TGTGCCAGTAGTTCAGGACTTACCGAGTACGAGCAGTACTTC
d_gene: TRBD1; v_gene: TRBV14; j_gene: TRBJ1-1; abundance: .; CDR3aa: CASSQDWTGQAFF; CDR3nt: TGTGCCAGCAGCCAAGATTGGACAGGCCAAGCTTTCTTT
d_gene: .; v_gene: TRBV6-5; j_gene: TRBJ1-3; abundance: .; CDR3aa: CASTTRIRAGNTIYF; CDR3nt: TGTGCCAGCACCACACGAATCAGGGCTGGAAACACCATATATTTT
d_gene: .; v_gene: TRBV16; j_gene: TRBJ1-2; abundance: .; CDR3aa: CASSHRPSRVDGYTF; CDR3nt: TGTGCCAGCAGCCATCGTCCGTCTCGCGTAGATGGCTACACCTTC
d_gene: .; v_gene: TRBV7-2; j_gene: TRBJ1-1; abundance: .; CDR3aa: CASSLDSGVNTEAFF; CDR3nt: TGTGCCAGCAGCTTAGATTCAGGGGTGAACACTGAAGCTTTCTTT
d_gene: .; v_gene: TRBV27; j_gene: TRBJ2-3; abundance: .; CDR3aa: CASGSLADTQYF; CDR3nt: TGTGCCAGCGGGTCACTAGCAGATACGCAGTATTTT
d_gene: .; v_gene: TRBV4-3; j_gene: TRBJ1-1; abundance: .; CDR3aa: CASSQQTSRLAFF; CDR3nt: TGCGCCAGCAGCCAACAAACCTCGAGACTGGCTTTCTTT
d_gene: TRBD1; v_gene: TRBV7-9; j_gene: TRBJ1-1; abundance: .; CDR3aa: CASSLGDSRNTEAFF; CDR3nt: TGTGCCAGCAGCTTAGGGGACAGCAGGAACACTGAAGCTTTCTTT
d_gene: TRBD1; v_gene: TRBV5-1; j_gene: TRBJ1-6; abundance: once; CDR3aa: CASSSGQGLNSPLHF; CDR3nt: TGCGCCAGCAGCTCAGGACAGGGACTTAATTCACCCCTCCACTTT